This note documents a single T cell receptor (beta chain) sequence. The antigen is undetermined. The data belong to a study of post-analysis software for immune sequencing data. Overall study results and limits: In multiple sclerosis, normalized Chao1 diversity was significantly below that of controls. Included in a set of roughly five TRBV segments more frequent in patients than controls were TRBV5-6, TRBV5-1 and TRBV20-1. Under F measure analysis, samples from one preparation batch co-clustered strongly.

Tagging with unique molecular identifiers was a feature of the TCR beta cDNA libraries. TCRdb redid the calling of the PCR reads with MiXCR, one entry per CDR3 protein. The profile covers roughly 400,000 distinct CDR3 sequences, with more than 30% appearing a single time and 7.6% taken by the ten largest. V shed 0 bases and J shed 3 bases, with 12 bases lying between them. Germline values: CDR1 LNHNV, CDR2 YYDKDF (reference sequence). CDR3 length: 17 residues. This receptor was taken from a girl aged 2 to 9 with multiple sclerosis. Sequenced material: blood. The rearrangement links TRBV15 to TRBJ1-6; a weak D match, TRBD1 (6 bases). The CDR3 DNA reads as TGTGCCACCAGCAGAGATTTCACAGGGAACTATAATTCACCCCTCCACTTT. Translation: CATSRDFTGNYNSPLHF.